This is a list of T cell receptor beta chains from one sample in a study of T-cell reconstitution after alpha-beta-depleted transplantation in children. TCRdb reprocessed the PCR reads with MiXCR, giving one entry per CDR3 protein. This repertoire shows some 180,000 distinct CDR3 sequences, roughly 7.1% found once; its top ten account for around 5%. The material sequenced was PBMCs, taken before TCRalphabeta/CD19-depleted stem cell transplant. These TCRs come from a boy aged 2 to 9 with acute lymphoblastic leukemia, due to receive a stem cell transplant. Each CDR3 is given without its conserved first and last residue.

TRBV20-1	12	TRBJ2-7	SARCTGEWCEQY
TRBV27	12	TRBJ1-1	ASSLFRTGAEAF
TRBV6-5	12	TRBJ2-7	ASSYPQRGGEQY
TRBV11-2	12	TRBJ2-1	ASSLPTRYNEQF
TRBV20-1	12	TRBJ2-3	SAIDSGSADTQY
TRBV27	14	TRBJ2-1	ASSLSRGAERSEQF
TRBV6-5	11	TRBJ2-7	ASSYGETYEQY
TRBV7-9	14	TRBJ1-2	ASSSRGQGSTYGYT
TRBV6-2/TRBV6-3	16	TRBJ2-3	ASIDWRAGNSYTDTQY
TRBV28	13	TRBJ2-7	ASNAWAGGSYEQY
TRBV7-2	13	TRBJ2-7	ASSLEVADTYEQY
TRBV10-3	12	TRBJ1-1	AIRGGASDTEAF
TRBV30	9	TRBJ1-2	AWSESGGYT
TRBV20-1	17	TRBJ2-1	SARDFGNLGLAGGDEQF
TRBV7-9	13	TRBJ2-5	ASSPGLAGSETQY
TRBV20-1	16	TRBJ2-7	SARANTRTSGSPDEQY
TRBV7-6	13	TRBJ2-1	ASSLGGGSNNEQF
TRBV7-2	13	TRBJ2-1	ASSLVAGGYNEQF
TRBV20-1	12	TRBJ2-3	SASPASGPDTQY
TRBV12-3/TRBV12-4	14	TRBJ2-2	ASTNPRGDFTGELF
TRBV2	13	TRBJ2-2	ASRPGQPITGELF
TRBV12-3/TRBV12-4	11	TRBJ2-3	ASSRQGKDTQY
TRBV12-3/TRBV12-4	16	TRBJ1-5	ASSLGTGKGYSNQPQH
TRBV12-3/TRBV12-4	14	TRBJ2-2	ASSPGGGASTGELF
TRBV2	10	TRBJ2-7	AGPGPAGEQY
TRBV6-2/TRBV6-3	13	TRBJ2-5	ASSYGRRTGETQY
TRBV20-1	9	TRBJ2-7	SARLGYEQY
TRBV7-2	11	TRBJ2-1	ASSLGLRREQF
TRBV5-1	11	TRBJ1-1	ASRPGVDTEAF
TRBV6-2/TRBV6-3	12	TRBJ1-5	ASNPDRANQPQH
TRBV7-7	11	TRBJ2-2	ASSSTSTGELF
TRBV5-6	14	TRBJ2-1	ASSTATGTGGGEQF
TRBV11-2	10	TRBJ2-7	ASSLGYNEQY
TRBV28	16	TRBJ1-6	ASSLVLDRGSYNSPLH
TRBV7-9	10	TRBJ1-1	ASSDGGTEAF
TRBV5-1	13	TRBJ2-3	ASSFVGDSTDTQY
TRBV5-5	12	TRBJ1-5	ASSLDTGRSAQH
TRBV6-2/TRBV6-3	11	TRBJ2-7	ASNYGLAYEQY
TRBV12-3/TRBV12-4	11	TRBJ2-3	ASSLTGVDTQY
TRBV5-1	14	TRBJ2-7	ASSLRDRRAIDEQY
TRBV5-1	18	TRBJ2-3	ASRRSTGLAGGLGTDTQY